Below are 29 T cell receptor beta chains sequenced from a single sample in a study of response to subunit inactivated influenza vaccine. TCRdb re-called the RT-PCR reads through MiXCR, storing one row per CDR3 protein. The table has about 520,000 distinct CDR3 sequences, approximately 7.7% seen once. The sample here was PBMCs from blood, taken less than 30 months after vaccination. These receptor sequences come from a man between 50 and 75 years old who received an inactivated influenza vaccine.

The genes are TRBV5-1 and TRBJ2-7; tentatively, D is TRBD2 (6 bases). Per germline, CDR1 SGHRS and CDR2 YFSETQ. The V gene lost 0 bases and the J gene lost 3 bases, with 13 bases spanning the gap. This CDR3 has 15 amino acids. CDR3 bases: TGCGCCAGCAGCTTGGAGGGCGGGACGGGCTACGAGCAGTACTTC. This translates into CASSLEGGTGYEQYF.

This clonotype appeared many times. The chain recombines TRBV11-2 with TRBJ2-7; TRBD1 might be the D (5 bases). V was trimmed by 2 bases and J by 5 bases, leaving 10 bases between them. The CDR3 runs 13 residues. Germline assignment: CDR1 SGHAT and CDR2 FQNNGV. The CDR3 DNA reads TGTGCCAGCAGCTTACCAGGGTCTCACGAGCAGTACTTC. This encodes CASSLPGSHEQYF. The whole variable domain, remainder taken from reference TRBV11-2 and TRBJ2-7, is EAGVAQSPRYKIIEKRQSVAFWCNPISGHATLYWYQQILGQGPKLLIQFQNNGVVDDSQLPKDRFSAERLKGVDSTLKIQPAKLEDSAVYLCASSLPGSHEQYFGPGTRLTVT.

V is TRBV5-1 and J is TRBJ1-1; no firm D call. The germline V gene encodes CDR1 SGHRS and CDR2 YFSETQ. Trimming took off 1 base at V and 4 bases at J, with 11 bases between the two ends. CDR3 length equals 14 residues. The CDR3 nucleotides are TGCGCCAGCAGCTTGCATCCGGGAAGCACTGAAGCTTTCTTT. Its translation: CASSLHPGSTEAFF.

The sample holds many counts of this clonotype. The chain links TRBV20-1 to TRBJ2-5, with no clear D. The CDR3 has 12 amino acids. Germline V CDR1 and CDR2: DFQATT, SNEGSKA (reference sequence). The ends were cut back, 0 bases at V and 7 bases at J, with 9 bases in the middle. Written as DNA, the CDR3 is TGCAGTGCTAGAGACAGCTCTAGGACCCAGTACTTC. Amino acid sequence: CSARDSSRTQYF.

This clonotype was seen a few times. The gene calls are TRBV2 and TRBJ2-3; possibly TRBD1 for D (6 bases). The CDR3 contains 13 residues. Trimming cost V 11 bases and J 0 bases, with 12 bases left between them. CDR1 and CDR2 (germline): SNHLY, FYNNEI. Here the CDR3 reads CACGQSSTDTQYF. The CDR3 region has the DNA TGTGCCTGCGGACAGTCTAGCACAGATACGCAGTATTTT.

This clonotype has only a few counts. The chain carries TRBV29-1 and TRBJ2-5; no firm D call. The CDR3 runs to 14 residues. Deletions cut 1 base from V and 5 bases from J, with 14 bases between. Germline V lookup: CDR1 SQVTM, CDR2 ANQGSEA. CDR3 DNA: TGCAGCGTTGAAGGCCTCCCCCACGGGGAGACCCAGTACTTC. This translates into CSVEGLPHGETQYF.

The sample holds many counts of this clonotype. The chain uses TRBV5-1 and TRBJ2-3; D not resolved. With 0 bases removed from V and 5 bases from J, the gap between germline ends came to 10 bases. This CDR3 is 14 amino acids long. The germline V gene has CDR1 SGHRS and CDR2 YFSETQ. Here the CDR3 reads CASSLAGLQDTQYF. The CDR3, as DNA: TGCGCCAGCAGCTTGGCCGGGCTCCAAGATACGCAGTATTTT.

V and J are TRBV6-2 or TRBV6-3 and TRBJ2-1; 11 bases align to TRBD2. The length of the CDR3 is 16 residues. The ends lost 5 bases at V and 13 bases at J; junction bases unmatched: 16. Germline V gene data show CDR1 as MNHEY and CDR2 as SVGEGT. Written as DNA, the CDR3 is TGTGCCAGCAGTAGAACCGGGACTAGCGGAGCCCGGGACCAGTTCTTC. Translation gives CASSRTGTSGARDQFF.

The J gene is TRBJ2-1, the V gene TRBV5-1, with TRBD1 matching over 7 bases. The CDR3 is made up of 16 amino acids. J gave up 1 base and V 0 bases, and 4 bases lay outside the gene matches. Germline V gives CDR1 SGHRS, CDR2 YFSETQ. The CDR3 loop is CASSLGHRGSYNEQFF. CDR3 nucleotides: TGCGCCAGCAGCTTGGGCCACAGGGGATCCTACAATGAGCAGTTCTTC.

This chain joins TRBV9 and TRBJ2-1; weak D call: TRBD2 (7 bases). The CDR3 has 15 amino acids. With 3 bases removed from V and 2 bases from J, the gap between germline ends came to 12 bases. CDR1 is SGDLS and CDR2 is YYNGEE in the germline V gene. The CDR3 loop reads CASSEPGGPYNEQFF. The CDR3 DNA reads TGTGCCAGCAGCGAGCCCGGGGGGCCCTACAATGAGCAGTTCTTC.

This clonotype has more than one count but fewer than ten. V and J are TRBV30 and TRBJ2-2; no reliable D call. The length of the CDR3 is 11 residues. Trimming removed 4 bases at V and 6 bases at J, with 6 bases between. CDR1 and CDR2 (germline): GTSNPN, SVGIG (reference sequence). In DNA, the CDR3 is TGTGCCTGGACCTCCTCCGGGGAGCTGTTTTTT. Residues: CAWTSSGELFF.

This clonotype was detected a few times. The J gene is TRBJ1-3, the V gene TRBV7-2; D is possibly TRBD1 (6 bases). CDR3 length: 16 amino acids. CDR1 and CDR2 from the germline V gene are SGHTA and FQGNSA. V lost 5 bases and J lost 2, with 16 bases in between. The CDR3 loop reads CASSPPGGRTGNTIYF. The CDR3, as DNA: TGTGCCAGCAGCCCTCCTGGGGGCAGGACTGGAAACACCATATATTTT.

This clonotype has more than one count but fewer than ten. This sequence joins TRBV28 and TRBJ1-1; 7 bases agree with TRBD1. V gave up 2 bases and J gave up 3 bases; unmatched junction bases: 9. Germline V CDR1 and CDR2: MDHEN, SYDVKM. CDR3 length: 16 residues. CDR3 in amino acids: CASSLPTGEGYTEAFF. CDR3 nucleotide sequence: TGTGCCAGCAGTTTACCAACAGGGGAGGGGTACACTGAAGCTTTCTTT.

There are a few counts of this clonotype. The chain links TRBV2 to TRBJ2-1; 9 bases line up with TRBD2. Unmatched junction bases numbered 12, after V lost 1 base and J lost 5 bases. CDR1 is SNHLY, CDR2 FYNNEI, per germline. CDR3 length equals 18 residues. The CDR3 bases are TGTGCCAGCAGTGAAGTGTGGGGTAGCGGGAGAGGAGACAATGAGCAGTTCTTC. Translating gives CASSEVWGSGRGDNEQFF.

This clonotype has more than one count but fewer than ten. The chain recombines TRBV7-6 with TRBJ1-1; 9 nucleotides agree with TRBD1. Germline V lookup: CDR1 SGHVS, CDR2 FNYEAQ. This CDR3 contains 15 residues. After removal of 5 bases from V and 1 base from J, the junction contained 5 bases not matched to a gene. CDR3: CASSLMTGGNTEAFF. The CDR3 coding sequence is TGTGCCAGCAGCCTTATGACAGGGGGGAACACTGAAGCTTTCTTT.

The chain joins TRBV7-6 to TRBJ2-1; 14 nucleotides align to TRBD2. V shed 5 bases and J 6 bases; nucleotides not matched to a gene: 6. This CDR3 has 16 amino acids. Per germline, CDR1 SGHVS and CDR2 FNYEAQ. Written as DNA, the CDR3 is TGTGCCAGCAGCACCCGACTAGCGGGGGGGGTCAATGAGCAGTTCTTC. It encodes CASSTRLAGGVNEQFF.

This rearrangement joins TRBV4-2 to TRBJ1-5; 8 nucleotides agree with TRBD1. V gave up 1 base and J gave up 4 bases; unmatched junction bases: 15. Germline V lookup: CDR1 LGHNA, CDR2 YNFKEQ. This CDR3 region has 19 residues. CDR3 residues: CASSQGQGLRWKGNQPQHF. The CDR3 DNA reads as TGTGCCAGCAGCCAAGGACAGGGGTTAAGGTGGAAGGGAAATCAGCCCCAGCATTTT.

At least ten counts were recorded for this clonotype. The chain combines TRBV15 with TRBJ2-7; D might be TRBD1 or TRBD2, each matching 5 bases. Germline CDR1 and CDR2: LNHNV and YYDKDF (reference sequence). There are 14 residues in the CDR3. The V end was cut by 1 base, the J end by 5 bases, with 12 bases between. CDR3 loop: CATSRGPGTDEQYF. Written as DNA, the CDR3 is TGTGCCACCAGCAGAGGTCCAGGGACCGACGAGCAGTACTTC. Supplemented by reference TRBV15 and TRBJ2-7, the full variable domain reads DAMVIQNPRYQVTQFGKPVTLSCSQTLNHNVMYWYQQKSSQAPKLLFHYYDKDFNNEADTPDNFQSRRPNTSFCFLDIRSPGLGDTAMYLCATSRGPGTDEQYFGPGTRLTVT.

In its sample, this clonotype was seen a few times. The chain employs TRBV27 and TRBJ2-6; the D gene is possibly TRBD1 (6 bases). The V end was cut by 6 bases, the J end by 2 bases, with 20 bases between. Germline CDR1 and CDR2: MNHEY and SMNVEV (reference sequence). The CDR3 is 18 residues long. The CDR3 spells CASSPQDSRRTGANVLTF. CDR3 nucleotides: TGTGCCAGCAGCCCACAGGACAGCCGTCGCACTGGGGCCAACGTCCTGACTTTC. The variable domain in full, with the rest retrieved from reference TRBV27 and TRBJ2-6, is EAQVTQNPRYLITVTGKKLTVTCSQNMNHEYMSWYRQDPGLGLRQIYYSMNVEVTDKGDVPEGYKVSRKEKRNFPLILESPSPNQTSLYFCASSPQDSRRTGANVLTFGAGSRLTVL.

This clonotype was observed a few times. V usage is TRBV2 and J usage is TRBJ2-1; 8 bases map to TRBD1. V was clipped by 9 bases and J by 8 bases; unmatched bases: 6. Germline V lookup: CDR1 SNHLY, CDR2 FYNNEI. The CDR3 runs to 12 residues. CDR3 nucleotides: TGTGCCAGAGGGGACAGGTTCTATGAGCAGTTCTTC. Encoded protein: CARGDRFYEQFF.

The CDR3 sequence: CASAPLGYGGELFF. Here the CDR3 DNA reads TGTGCCAGCGCCCCTCTCGGGTACGGCGGGGAGCTGTTTTTT. The gene calls are TRBV9 and TRBJ2-2, with unresolved D. Germline V gene lookup returns CDR1 SGDLS and CDR2 YYNGEE. V was trimmed by 7 bases and J by 7 bases, leaving 17 bases between them. The CDR3 runs to 14 residues.

This clonotype was observed a handful of times. The V and J genes are TRBV3-1 and TRBJ2-2, with D possibly TRBD2 on 5 matching bases. From germline, CDR1 is LGHDT and CDR2 YNNKEL (reference sequence). Trimming cost V 0 bases and J 5 bases, with 19 bases left between them. CDR3 length: 18 residues. CDR3 nucleotides: TGTGCCAGCAGCCAAGATCAATGGGTTGGACTCGCTACCGGGGAGCTGTTTTTT. This translates into CASSQDQWVGLATGELFF.

This clonotype has a handful of counts. The chain is built from TRBV7-6 and TRBJ2-1, with D uncertain. Germline V CDR1 and CDR2: SGHVS, FNYEAQ. This CDR3 contains 14 residues. The V end lost 5 bases, the J end lost 5 bases, and 13 bases lay between the germline ends. DNA for the CDR3: TGTGCCAGCAGCCCCTCCATTATCGACAATGAGCAGTTCTTC. Translated: CASSPSIIDNEQFF.

The rearrangement links TRBV7-2 to TRBJ2-5; D might be TRBD1 (5 bases). The CDR3 is made up of 16 amino acids. From germline, CDR1 is SGHTA and CDR2 FQGNSA. V lost 1 base and J lost 0, with 12 bases in between. The CDR3 DNA follows: TGTGCCAGCAGCTTAGAGGGGCGAGTGTACCAAGAGACCCAGTACTTC. It yields the protein CASSLEGRVYQETQYF.

This clonotype has more than one count but fewer than ten. Relative to the germline gene, one junction end is altered; a read error may explain this. The V and J genes are TRBV20-1 and TRBJ1-1; a possible D gene is TRBD1 (5 bases). CDR3 length equals 14 residues. Germline CDR1 and CDR2: DFQATT and SNEGSKA (reference sequence). CDR3 sequence (DNA): TGCAGTGCAAGAGCAGGGATTGTTTGGACTGAAGCTTTCTTT. Its protein is CSARAGIVWTEAFF.

This clonotype was counted only a few times. This rearrangement joins TRBV29-1 to TRBJ2-5; 7 bases are shared with TRBD2. CDR1 is SQVTM and CDR2 is ANQGSEA in the germline V gene. The CDR3 contains 12 residues. V was pared by 5 bases and J by 4 bases, with 4 bases of the junction left unmatched. The CDR3 DNA follows: TGCAGCGTTCGGAGCGGGATAGAGACCCAGTACTTC. Encoded protein: CSVRSGIETQYF. The variable domain in full, completed from reference TRBV29-1 and TRBJ2-5, reads SAVISQKPSRDICQRGTSLTIQCQVDSQVTMMFWYRQQPGQSLTLIATANQGSEATYESGFVIDKFPISRPNLTFSTLTVSNMSPEDSSIYLCSVRSGIETQYFGPGTRLLVL.

This clonotype turned up a few times. V and J are TRBV28 and TRBJ2-7; D might be TRBD1 or TRBD2, each matching 5 bases. Germline V gives CDR1 MDHEN, CDR2 SYDVKM. This CDR3 has 16 residues. Trimming pared 1 base from V and 2 bases from J, leaving 15 bases between. CDR3 residues: CASSLSRGRNTYEQYF. CDR3 DNA sequence: TGTGCCAGCAGTTTATCCCGGGGCAGGAACACCTACGAGCAGTACTTC.

The rearrangement joins TRBV9 to TRBJ2-1; D is perhaps TRBD1 or TRBD2 (5 bases each). CDR3 length: 15 residues. V lost 4 bases and J lost 4, with 15 bases in between. Germline V CDR1 and CDR2: SGDLS, YYNGEE. The DNA for the CDR3 is TGTGCCAGCAGCCAGGGAGCGGTACATTACAATGAGCAGTTCTTC. Protein sequence: CASSQGAVHYNEQFF.

This clonotype was detected ten times or more. The J gene is TRBJ1-1, the V gene TRBV9; unclear D gene. This CDR3 has 13 residues. V was shortened by 2 bases and J by 0 bases, with 5 bases between the two germline ends. Germline CDR1 is SGDLS and CDR2 is YYNGEE. The CDR3 DNA follows: TGTGCCAGCAGCGTGCGACTGAACACTGAAGCTTTCTTT. It encodes CASSVRLNTEAFF.